The T cell receptor (beta chain) under discussion was sequenced for a study of T-cell memory formation after mild COVID-19 (dated by TCRdb to the early 2020s). In the study overall: TCR sequence clusters from the two donors were largely donor specific. T-cell clones expanding and contracting after mild COVID-19 in a couple of donors were tracked by longitudinal TCRalpha and TCRbeta repertoire sequencing. The cohort comprised two young, previously healthy adult volunteers, one female and one male. Summary of the overall study and its limitations: Clones that contracted from day 15 to 85 showed balanced CD4/CD8 phenotypes, whereas a second wave of clones that expanded from day 15 to 37 leaned towards CD4+. The detection of some responding clones in pre-infection memory suggests that pre-existing cross-reactive memory T cells joined the SARS-CoV-2 response. Contracting CD4+ clones were located mainly in the CM and EM memory subsets, whereas CD8+ clones were found to be enriched in EMRA. Whether the second-wave clones peaking on day 37 were SARS-CoV-2 specific was not confirmed. Only two mild cases were covered by the study, and larger cohorts that include severe cases with pre-infection samples were considered necessary.

The reads were generated on an Illumina NovaSeq 6000. TCRalpha and TCRbeta cDNA libraries were constructed by 5'RACE with constant-segment primers, with sample barcodes and unique molecular identifiers being introduced. RNA was extracted from every sample with Trizol reagent. The libraries were amplified in two PCR steps, and the second step added a second sample barcode and Illumina TruSeq adapters. The libraries were sequenced on an Illumina NovaSeq using 2 x 150 bp paired-end reads. The study's own analysis went as follows. With migec v1.2.7, reads were demultiplexed and then collapsed into UMI-guided consensus sequences. Using mixcr v2.1.11, UMI consensuses were aligned to TRA and TRB V and J templates and then assembled into clonotypes. A clonotype was counted as expanded or contracted only if both edgeR and NoisET called the change significant, with noise models trained on biological replicates. edgeR calls used a false discovery rate-adjusted p below 0.01 and a log2 fold-change threshold of 1. As an exploratory analysis of dynamics, PCA with hierarchical clustering was applied to max-normalized trajectories of the 1000 most abundant clonotypes. Each responding clone was given a CD4 or CD8 phenotype based on the CD4+ and CD8+ repertoires, which had been sequenced separately. TCRdb reanalyzed the raw reads on its own, using fastp at Q25 for trimming and MiXCR for clone calling, and kept in-frame beta chains. Identical CDR3 protein sequences are pooled into one entry, listed with their most common genes and DNA. What appears here as the V and J calls and clone size reflects TCRdb's work, not the paper's. Counted in this sample were some 450,000 distinct CDR3 sequences; around 20% of them appeared once. The ten largest clones add up to about 8.1% of the sample.

Points on this clonotype: Its antigen remains undetermined. No base qualities exist here, and no much larger clone lies one base off it.

V and J are trimmed by 3 bases and 3 bases, and the gene matches miss 5 bases of the junction. The CDR3 measures 16 amino acids from cysteine to phenylalanine. CDR3 DNA only is kept here, 48 bases in frame from base 1. Per the germline V gene, SGHDN is the CDR1 and FVKESK is the CDR2. PBMCs were isolated by Ficoll-Paque density gradient centrifugation. Material for sequencing was PBMCs or a T cell subset sorted from them (not recorded which). The V and J segments used are TRBV14 and TRBJ2-1, with 10 bases aligning to TRBD2. The TCR sequence derives from an adult woman who had mild COVID-19 (a few samples of this study predate the infection). The sample titles of this study are shuffled in the database, so cell type and time point are left out; the donor was told from shared clones. At the DNA level, the sequence is TGTGCCAGCAGCCATCCACGGACTAGCGGCTACAATGAGCAGTTCTTC. Translated, this is CASSHPRTSGYNEQFF.